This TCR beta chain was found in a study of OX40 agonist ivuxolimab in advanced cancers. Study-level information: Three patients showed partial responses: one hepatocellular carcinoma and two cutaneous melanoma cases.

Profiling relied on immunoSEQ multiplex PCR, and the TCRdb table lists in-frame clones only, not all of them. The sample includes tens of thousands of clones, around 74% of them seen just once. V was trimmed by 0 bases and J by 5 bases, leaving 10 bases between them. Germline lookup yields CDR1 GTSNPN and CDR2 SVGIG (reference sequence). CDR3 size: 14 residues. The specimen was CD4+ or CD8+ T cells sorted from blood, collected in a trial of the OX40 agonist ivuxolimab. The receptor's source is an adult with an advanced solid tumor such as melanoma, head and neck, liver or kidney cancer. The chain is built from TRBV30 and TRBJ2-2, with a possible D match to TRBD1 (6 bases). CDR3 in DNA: TGTGCCTGGAGTGTACTAGGGGGAACCGGGGAGCTGTTTTTT. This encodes CAWSVLGGTGELFF.